Shown below are 32 T cell receptor beta chains from a single sample sequenced in a study of blood T cell repertoires in COVID-19. Clones were read by immunoSEQ multiplex PCR, and TCRdb kept only the in-frame ones, dropping some. The data contain some 170,000 clones, around 80% of them singletons. Specimen: peripheral blood. These receptors were obtained from an elderly woman with acute or convalescent COVID-19.

The rearrangement uses TRBV5-4 and TRBJ2-5, with D tentatively TRBD1 (5 bases). The CDR3 length is 14 residues. V was clipped by 0 bases and J by 5 bases, with 11 bases between them. CDR1 and CDR2 (germline): SGHNT, YYREEE (reference sequence). CDR3: CASSLVGDPETQYF. As DNA, the CDR3 is TGTGCCAGCAGCTTGGTAGGGGATCCGGAGACCCAGTACTTC.

This clone was detected once. The V and J genes are TRBV2 and TRBJ2-2; the match to TRBD2 covers 10 bases. The J segment lost 5 bases and the V segment lost 8 bases, leaving 2 bases of the junction unmatched. The CDR3 loop spans 13 amino acids. CDR1 is SNHLY, CDR2 FYNNEI, per germline. The CDR3 sequence is CASGTSVTGELFF. CDR3 in DNA: TGTGCCAGCGGGACTAGCGTTACCGGGGAGCTGTTTTTT.

This rearrangement joins TRBV2 to TRBJ1-1; no firm D call. This CDR3 comprises 15 residues. Per the germline V gene, CDR1 is SNHLY and CDR2 is FYNNEI. Trimming took off 7 bases at V and 0 bases at J, with 15 bases between the two ends. The CDR3 bases are TGTGCCAGCAAATCGATGGGAGGGCTGAACACTGAAGCTTTCTTT. It is translated as CASKSMGGLNTEAFF.

Only one count was recorded for this clone. The chain employs TRBV10-2 and TRBJ2-7, with TRBD1 as a possible D gene (6 bases). V was trimmed by 2 bases and J by 5 bases, leaving 10 bases between them. The CDR3 covers 13 residues. CDR1 and CDR2 from the germline V gene are WSHSY and SAAADI. This chain's CDR3 is CASSEPNRDEQYF. As DNA, the CDR3 is TGCGCCAGCAGTGAGCCGAACAGGGACGAGCAGTACTTC.

The J gene is TRBJ1-2, the V gene TRBV28; 9 positions agree with TRBD1. V dropped 8 bases and J dropped 5; count of bases not matched to a gene: 6. This CDR3 is 13 amino acids long. From germline, CDR1 is MDHEN and CDR2 SYDVKM. For the CDR3, the DNA is TGTGCCAGCCACGGGACAGGGATTTATGGCTACACCTTC. Its protein product is CASHGTGIYGYTF.

This chain uses TRBV7-9 with TRBJ1-2, with D possibly matching TRBD1 (6 bases). The V gene's germline CDR1 is SEHNR and CDR2 FQNEAQ (reference sequence). CDR3 size: 15 residues. The ends were cut back, 7 bases at V and 5 bases at J, with 20 bases in the middle. CDR3 region: CASTTRGAIDYGYTF. The CDR3 region has the DNA TGTGCCAGCACTACACGGGGGGCTATAGATTATGGCTACACCTTC. The full variable domain, with the rest looked up from reference TRBV7-9 and TRBJ1-2, is DTGVSQNPRHKITKRGQNVTFRCDPISEHNRLYWYRQTLGQGPEFLTYFQNEAQLEKSRLLSDRFSAERPKGSFSTLEIQRTEQGDSAMYLCASTTRGAIDYGYTFGSGTRLTVV.

The J gene is TRBJ2-1, the V gene TRBV7-9; 8 nucleotides match TRBD1. Germline lookup yields CDR1 SEHNR and CDR2 FQNEAQ (reference sequence). This CDR3 has 16 amino acids. Unmatched junction bases numbered 9, after V lost 5 bases and J lost 3 bases. CDR3 nucleotides: TGTGCCAGCAGCACGTGGACAGGGAGAGGCTACAATGAGCAGTTCTTC. Translating it yields CASSTWTGRGYNEQFF.

The chain combines TRBV7-6 with TRBJ2-1; TRBD1 might be the D (5 bases). This CDR3 contains 17 residues. V lost 1 base and J 1 base, leaving 14 bases between the germline ends. Germline V gene lookup returns CDR1 SGHVS and CDR2 FNYEAQ. For the CDR3, the DNA is TGTGCCAGCAGCTTAGTGGCAGGGTATGAGTCCTACAATGAGCAGTTCTTC. Translated: CASSLVAGYESYNEQFF.

This chain connects TRBV10-2 to TRBJ2-5; D unclear. Per the germline V gene, CDR1 is WSHSY and CDR2 is SAAADI. The CDR3 covers 14 residues. V was clipped by 7 bases and J by 0 bases, with 12 bases between them. CDR3 coding DNA: TGCGCCAGCAAAGAATGGCAGTACCAAGAGACCCAGTACTTC. Its protein product is CASKEWQYQETQYF.

The chain combines TRBV5-4 with TRBJ2-1; 8 bases match TRBD2. V was pared by 7 bases and J by 6 bases, with 12 bases of the junction left unmatched. The length of the CDR3 is 15 residues. The germline V gene has CDR1 SGHNT and CDR2 YYREEE (reference sequence). CDR3 region: CASGSQSGSINEQFF. CDR3 sequence (DNA): TGTGCCAGCGGGTCTCAAAGCGGGAGTATCAATGAGCAGTTCTTC.

V usage is TRBV5-1 and J usage is TRBJ2-3, with a tentative D call TRBD1 (6 bases). The ends were cut back, 0 bases at V and 6 bases at J, with 23 bases in the middle. The CDR3 is 18 amino acids. Germline CDR1 reads SGHRS; CDR2 reads YFSETQ. The CDR3 is CASSLGHGQPGSGDTQYF. The CDR3 DNA reads as TGCGCCAGCAGCTTGGGGCACGGACAGCCAGGCTCGGGGGATACGCAGTATTTT.

This sequence joins TRBV5-1 and TRBJ1-3; 9 nucleotides match TRBD1. V lost 2 bases to trimming and J lost 2 bases; unmatched junction nucleotides: 5. The CDR3 consists of 16 residues. The germline V gene encodes CDR1 SGHRS and CDR2 YFSETQ. The CDR3 reads CASSLGQGFTGNTIYF. CDR3 sequence (DNA): TGCGCCAGCAGCTTAGGACAGGGGTTTACTGGAAACACCATATATTTT.

Ten or more counts support this clone. The chain couples TRBV6-2 or TRBV6-3 to TRBJ1-5; D is unclear. CDR1 and CDR2 (germline): MNHEY, SVGEGT. CDR3 length: 13 residues. V dropped 2 bases and J dropped 13 bases, with 15 bases sitting between them. The CDR3 reads CASSYGYDSNQHF. The CDR3 region has the DNA TGTGCCAGCAGTTACGGGTACGATAGCAATCAGCATTTT.

This clone has only a few counts. J is TRBJ1-5 and V is TRBV28, with D possibly being TRBD1 (5 bases). Trimming stripped 6 bases from V and 8 bases from J, with 17 bases between. The germline V gene has CDR1 MDHEN and CDR2 SYDVKM. The CDR3 loop spans 14 amino acids. For the CDR3, the DNA is TGTGCCAGCAGCCGCGCTCAGGGAGGGGAGCCCCAGCATTTT. It translates to CASSRAQGGEPQHF.

The chain employs TRBV12-3 or TRBV12-4 and TRBJ2-7, with no clear D. Trimming cost V 0 bases and J 10 bases, with 13 bases left between them. The CDR3 is 13 residues long. The CDR3 reads CASSLASTVAQYF. The CDR3 DNA is TGTGCCAGCAGTTTAGCGAGCACTGTCGCTCAGTACTTC.

This chain links TRBV9 with TRBJ2-1; 11 nucleotides match TRBD2. V lost 4 bases to trimming and J lost 2 bases; unmatched junction nucleotides: 2. Germline CDR1 reads SGDLS; CDR2 reads YYNGEE. This CDR3 is built from 15 residues. CDR3 nucleotide sequence: TGTGCCAGCAGCTTTAGCGGGGGGGCCTACAATGAGCAGTTCTTC. Amino acid sequence: CASSFSGGAYNEQFF.

The chain joins TRBV9 to TRBJ2-2; TRBD1 agrees at 10 bases. The CDR3 has 16 residues. The V gene's germline CDR1 is SGDLS and CDR2 YYNGEE. With 3 bases clipped from V and 4 bases from J, the junction kept 6 bases outside the gene matches. This CDR3 reads CASSGQGALVTGELFF. The CDR3 DNA reads as TGTGCCAGCAGCGGACAGGGGGCGCTTGTCACCGGGGAGCTGTTTTTT.

The rearrangement uses TRBV7-3 and TRBJ2-2; D is perhaps TRBD2 (5 bases). V was trimmed by 4 bases and J by 6 bases, leaving 21 bases between them. The CDR3 is 17 amino acids. CDR1 is SGHTA and CDR2 is FQGTGA in the germline V gene. The CDR3 spells CASSSPGGTTEAGELFF. Written as DNA, the CDR3 is TGTGCCAGCAGCTCTCCCGGAGGAACTACAGAAGCCGGGGAGCTGTTTTTT.

The chain combines TRBV28 with TRBJ1-4; 7 bases match TRBD1. Germline CDR1 is MDHEN and CDR2 is SYDVKM. This CDR3 is 14 amino acids long. J gave up 8 bases and V 1 base, and 4 bases lay outside the gene matches. CDR3: CASSLFQTGEKLFF. CDR3 nucleotides: TGTGCCAGCAGTTTATTCCAGACAGGGGAAAAACTGTTTTTT.

V gene TRBV19 combines with J gene TRBJ1-1, with D unresolved. V lost 4 bases and J lost 1, with 10 bases in between. This CDR3 is 14 amino acids long. The V gene's germline CDR1 is LNHDA and CDR2 SQIVND (reference sequence). The CDR3 DNA reads TGTGCCAGTAGTAGGAGCGGTCGGAACACTGAAGCTTTCTTT. Protein product: CASSRSGRNTEAFF.

V usage is TRBV24-1 and J usage is TRBJ2-1; 11 positions agree with TRBD2. The V and J ends lost 9 bases and 6 bases, in that order; junction bases with no gene match: 6. The germline V gene has CDR1 KGHDR and CDR2 SFDVKD. The CDR3 has 14 residues. The CDR3 loop is CATHSGRAPNEQFF. As DNA, the CDR3 is TGTGCCACCCATAGCGGGAGGGCCCCCAATGAGCAGTTCTTC.

V and J are TRBV19 and TRBJ1-5; 9 bases align to TRBD1. With 4 bases clipped from V and 4 bases from J, the junction kept 5 bases outside the gene matches. The CDR3 totals 15 residues. From germline, CDR1 is LNHDA and CDR2 SQIVND (reference sequence). CDR3 sequence reads: CASSRGQGGNQPQHF. CDR3 sequence (DNA): TGTGCCAGTAGTAGGGGACAGGGAGGAAATCAGCCCCAGCATTTT.

The chain carries TRBV30 and TRBJ1-6, with D unresolved. The CDR3 is 12 amino acids. Germline CDR1 reads GTSNPN; CDR2 reads SVGIG (reference sequence). Trimming stripped 0 bases from V and 10 bases from J, with 7 bases between. The CDR3 bases are TGTGCCTGGAGTGTTGCCGGGTCACCCCTCCACTTT. This translates into CAWSVAGSPLHF.

V usage is TRBV3-1 (or the pseudogene TRBV3-2) and J usage is TRBJ1-5; D ambiguous. The ends were cut back, 1 base at V and 1 base at J, with 5 bases in the middle. The CDR3 has 14 amino acids. Germline CDR1 and CDR2: LGHDT and YNNKEL (reference sequence). CDR3 protein: CASSQGGSNQPQHF. The DNA of the CDR3 is TGTGCCAGCAGCCAAGGCGGCAGCAATCAGCCCCAGCATTTT.

The chain uses TRBV5-5 and TRBJ1-6; D perhaps matches TRBD1 (6 bases). The CDR3 sequence is 15 residues long. Germline CDR1 and CDR2: SGHKS and YYEKEE (reference sequence). Trimming shortened V by 0 bases and J by 14 bases, and 18 bases separated the two germline ends. The CDR3 sequence: CASSLEAGVRNSLHF. CDR3 DNA: TGTGCCAGCAGCTTGGAGGCAGGGGTACGGAATTCCCTCCACTTT.

This clone was detected once. V usage is TRBV27 and J usage is TRBJ1-1, with D maybe TRBD1 (5 bases). The V end was cut by 9 bases, the J end by 4 bases, with 15 bases between. CDR3 length equals 13 residues. Germline-derived CDR1 and CDR2 are MNHEY and SMNVEV (reference sequence). CDR3 nucleotide sequence: TGTGCCAGTCACGAGACAGTTCTCACTGAAGCTTTCTTT. Translation: CASHETVLTEAFF.

The genes are TRBV6-5 and TRBJ1-4; a weak D match, TRBD1 (5 bases). This CDR3 region has 15 residues. Trimming took 8 bases from V and 3 from J, leaving 16 bases between them. The V gene's germline CDR1 is MNHEY and CDR2 SVGAGI. The CDR3 coding sequence is TGTGCCAGCCGCGGCGGGGCAGTCCCTAATGAAAAACTGTTTTTT. This codes for CASRGGAVPNEKLFF.

The chain recombines TRBV18 with TRBJ1-1; 7 bases map to TRBD1. V was clipped by 4 bases and J by 3 bases; unmatched bases: 11. This CDR3 has 16 amino acids. CDR1 is KGHSH and CDR2 is LQKENI in the germline V gene. CDR3 DNA sequence: TGTGCCAGCTCACGGAGACAGGGACGGTTCGACACTGAAGCTTTCTTT. Translation: CASSRRQGRFDTEAFF. Together with reference TRBV18 and TRBJ1-1, the CDR3 gives the full variable domain: NAGVMQNPRHLVRRRGQEARLRCSPMKGHSHVYWYRQLPEEGLKFMVYLQKENIIDESGMPKERFSAEFPKEGPSILRIQQVVRGDSAAYFCASSRRQGRFDTEAFFGQGTRLTVV.

The chain combines TRBV7-9 with TRBJ1-1; unclear D gene. Trimming stripped 8 bases from V and 0 bases from J, with 19 bases between. The CDR3 covers 16 residues. The germline gives CDR1 SEHNR, CDR2 FQNEAQ (reference sequence). The CDR3 nucleotides read TGTGCCAGCTATTATTCCGGTCTTTTAATGAACACTGAAGCTTTCTTT. It codes for CASYYSGLLMNTEAFF.

The CDR3 coding sequence is TGCAGTGCTAGTCGGGGCTCCTACAATGAGCAGTTCTTC. Its protein product is CSASRGSYNEQFF. J is TRBJ2-1 and V is TRBV20-1, with a tentative D call TRBD2 (5 bases). Trimming took off 3 bases at V and 0 bases at J, with 6 bases between the two ends. CDR3 length: 13 residues. Germline V gene data show CDR1 as DFQATT and CDR2 as SNEGSKA (reference sequence).

J is TRBJ2-3 and V is TRBV2, with 12 bases matching TRBD2. The CDR3 runs to 16 residues. Germline V lookup: CDR1 SNHLY, CDR2 FYNNEI. V dropped 6 bases and J dropped 2; count of bases not matched to a gene: 6. CDR3 nucleotide sequence: TGTGCCAGCAGCCTACGACTAGCGGGGGCCACAGATACGCAGTATTTT. This codes for CASSLRLAGATDTQYF.

This chain links TRBV7-9 with TRBJ1-5; 10 bases fit TRBD1. Germline trimming cut 4 bases from V and 3 bases from J; bases unmatched to any gene: 3. CDR3 length equals 15 residues. Germline V gene data show CDR1 as SEHNR and CDR2 as FQNEAQ (reference sequence). The CDR3 DNA reads as TGTGCCAGCAGCTCCGGGACAGGGGTCAATCAGCCCCAGCATTTT. Translated, it gives CASSSGTGVNQPQHF.